This paragraph reports one T cell receptor beta chain. As yet, its antigen is unknown. The record originates from a study of shared clonotypes between healthy human individuals. Findings and caveats of the study: Genetic and exposure-history diversity was limited by the few donors.

Data came from immunoSEQ multiplex PCR; TCRdb stores just in-frame clones and leaves some out. This table has roughly 1.4 million clones, 98% to 99% appearing once. The clonotype was recovered from a man aged 25 to 40 in good health. The sequencing sample was made of naive CD4+ T cells sorted from blood. Subset noted: CD45RA+ positively selected.

The CDR3 DNA follows: TGTGCCAGCAGACAAAGGGGTGACGGGGAGCTGTTTTTT. As protein: CASRQRGDGELFF. The chain combines TRBV11-2 with TRBJ2-2; the D gene is possibly TRBD1 (5 bases). The CDR3 is 13 amino acids. Between the trimmed V and J ends, which lost 6 bases and 7 bases, there was a span of 12 bases. Germline assignment: CDR1 SGHAT and CDR2 FQNNGV.